This T cell receptor beta chain was sequenced during a study of blood T cell repertoires in COVID-19. Background on the study: Samples representing acute and convalescent COVID-19 were sourced from the United States, Italy and Spain. PBMCs, B-cell-depleted T cells, or T cells were the source of the cDNA or gDNA that made up the material.

CDR3 size: 14 residues. Germline V gives CDR1 SNHLY, CDR2 FYNNEI. Trimming cost V 5 bases and J 11 bases; bases outside gene matches: 11. In the original workflow: How many nucleated cells were present was estimated from reference gene primer amplification. The assay was immunoSEQ multiplex PCR, and TCRdb's table has in-frame clones only and misses some. V and J calls plus clone size are reproduced from that table; the DNA served to infer D and trimming. The data contain more than 95,000 clones, nearly 85% of them singletons. The sequencing input was peripheral blood. This chain links TRBV2 with TRBJ1-3; 8 bases match TRBD1. The TCR originated in a human donor in a cohort sampled during active or convalescent COVID-19. CDR3 protein: CASSYPGQASAIYF. As DNA, the CDR3 is TGTGCCAGCAGTTACCCGGGACAGGCTTCGGCCATATATTTT. Looking up the rest from reference TRBV2 and TRBJ1-3 gives the full variable domain: EPEVTQTPSHQVTQMGQEVILRCVPISNHLYFYWYRQILGQKVEFLVSFYNNEISEKSEIFDDQFSVERPDGSNFTLKIRSTKLEDSAMYFCASSYPGQASAIYFGEGSWLTVV.